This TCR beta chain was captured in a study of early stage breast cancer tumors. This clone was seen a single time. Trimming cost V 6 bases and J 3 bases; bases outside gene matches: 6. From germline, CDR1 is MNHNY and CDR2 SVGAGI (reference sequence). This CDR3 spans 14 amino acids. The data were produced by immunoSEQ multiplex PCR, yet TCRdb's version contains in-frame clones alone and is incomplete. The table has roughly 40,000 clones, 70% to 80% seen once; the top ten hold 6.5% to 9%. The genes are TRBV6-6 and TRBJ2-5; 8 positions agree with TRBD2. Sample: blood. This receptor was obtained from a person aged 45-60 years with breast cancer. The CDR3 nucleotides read TGTGCCAGCAGGCCTGCGGGGGGAAAAGAGACCCAGTACTTC. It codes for CASRPAGGKETQYF.